The 28 T cell receptor beta chains below were found in one sample sequenced in a study of T cells in Graves' hyperthyroidism and ophthalmopathy (dated by TCRdb to about 2019). The library came from multiplex PCR. The instrument was an Illumina HiSeq 2000. The TCR beta CDR3 regions were amplified from RNA transcripts. The first round of RT-PCR for the TCR CDR3 was performed with the HTBI primer set and the Qiagen OneStep RT-PCR kit. TCRdb cleaned the public reads at Q25 with fastp, built clones with MiXCR and kept in-frame beta chains. One record per CDR3 amino acid sequence lists the most common genes and DNA. The sample table lists around 760,000 distinct CDR3 sequences, roughly a third of them with a count of one. The top ten clonotypes cover 30% to 40% of the sample. Sequencing input: blood. These receptors all stem from a woman aged 40 to 50 with Graves' hyperthyroidism.

This clonotype was found many times. An end of the junction does not agree with germline; a read error may underlie this. The chain couples TRBV5-1 to TRBJ2-2; no firm D call. CDR1 SGHRS and CDR2 YFSETQ come from the germline V gene. CDR3 size: 12 residues. Written as DNA, the CDR3 is TGTGCCAGCAGTTACAATACCGGGGAGCTGTTTTTT. This codes for CASSYNTGELFF.

This clonotype was seen just once. V and J are TRBV7-6 and TRBJ1-5; TRBD1 aligns across 8 bases. CDR3 length equals 13 residues. The germline gives CDR1 SGHVS, CDR2 FNYEAQ. The trim removed 0 bases at V and 8 bases at J, leaving 0 bases unmatched. This CDR3 is CASSLATGEPQHF. The CDR3 DNA is TGTGCCAGCAGCTTAGCGACAGGGGAGCCCCAGCATTTT.

This clonotype has a handful of counts. The chain couples TRBV27 to TRBJ1-1; TRBD1 aligns across 7 bases. Germline V gene lookup returns CDR1 MNHEY and CDR2 SMNVEV (reference sequence). V was clipped by 2 bases and J by 6 bases; unmatched bases: 3. CDR3 length: 13 residues. Here the CDR3 reads CASSLTGEAEAFF. Here the CDR3 DNA reads TGTGCCAGCAGTTTAACAGGGGAGGCTGAAGCTTTCTTT.

In its sample, this clonotype was seen many times. The chain joins TRBV20-1 to TRBJ1-6; D uncertain. The germline V and J ends were trimmed by 0 bases and 10 bases, with 7 bases remaining between them. CDR1 and CDR2 (germline): DFQATT, SNEGSKA (reference sequence). This CDR3 region has 12 residues. CDR3: CSARDRTSPLHF. CDR3 bases: TGCAGTGCTAGAGATCGTACCTCACCCCTCCACTTT.

This clonotype was picked up many times. The V gene is TRBV11-2, the J gene TRBJ1-4; D is unclear. This CDR3 region has 15 residues. The germline V and J ends were trimmed by 5 bases and 4 bases, with 14 bases remaining between them. Germline loops: CDR1 SGHAT, CDR2 FQNNGV. The CDR3 reads CASSRLLSDNEKLFF. CDR3 nucleotide sequence: TGTGCCAGCAGCCGTCTCCTTTCGGATAATGAAAAACTGTTTTTT. Supplemented by reference TRBV11-2 and TRBJ1-4, the full variable domain reads EAGVAQSPRYKIIEKRQSVAFWCNPISGHATLYWYQQILGQGPKLLIQFQNNGVVDDSQLPKDRFSAERLKGVDSTLKIQPAKLEDSAVYLCASSRLLSDNEKLFFGSGTQLSVL.

This sequence joins TRBV19 and TRBJ1-5; perhaps TRBD1 as D (5 bases). Germline assignment: CDR1 LNHDA and CDR2 SQIVND (reference sequence). The germline V and J ends were trimmed by 5 bases and 1 base, with 12 bases remaining between them. The CDR3 spans 15 residues. DNA of the CDR3: TGTGCCAGTAGTCCAGCTGGGGCCAGCAATCAGCCCCAGCATTTT. Protein sequence: CASSPAGASNQPQHF.

The CDR3: CSASRTGKQETQYF. The CDR3 DNA reads TGCAGTGCTAGCCGGACAGGGAAACAAGAGACCCAGTACTTC. The rearrangement links TRBV20-1 to TRBJ2-5; 8 bases are shared with TRBD1. This CDR3 comprises 14 residues. The germline gives CDR1 DFQATT, CDR2 SNEGSKA (reference sequence). With V trimmed by 3 bases and J by 2 bases, 5 bases remained unmatched.

In the case of this clonotype: The conserved phenylalanine or tryptophan normally closing the CDR3 is absent here, so this likely arose from a read error. This rearrangement joins TRBV20-1 to TRBJ1-1, with D maybe TRBD1 (5 bases). Trimming left V 6 bases short and J 6 bases short, with 23 bases between. The CDR3 has 15 residues. Germline-derived CDR1 and CDR2 are DFQATT and SNEGSKA (reference sequence). The CDR3 nucleotides are TGCAGTGCAATGCAGGGTTTAGGGTTTGGGCCTGAAGCTTTCCTT. It translates to CSAMQGLGFGPEAFL.

This rearrangement joins TRBV25-1 to TRBJ1-1; a weak D match, TRBD1 (6 bases). V was cut by 5 bases and J by 0 bases, with 13 bases left in between. Germline V gives CDR1 MGHDK, CDR2 SYGVNS. The CDR3 has 15 amino acids. This CDR3 reads CASSRITGLNTEAFF. CDR3 bases: TGTGCCAGCAGTCGAATCACAGGGTTGAACACTGAAGCTTTCTTT. The full variable domain, with the rest looked up from reference TRBV25-1 and TRBJ1-1, is EADIYQTPRYLVIGTGKKITLECSQTMGHDKMYWYQQDPGMELHLIHYSYGVNSTEKGDLSSESTVSRIRTEHFPLTLESARPSHTSQYLCASSRITGLNTEAFFGQGTRLTVV.

This chain joins TRBV7-2 and TRBJ1-4; D may be TRBD1 (5 bases). V gave up 1 base and J gave up 6 bases, with 12 bases separating them. The CDR3 totals 15 residues. Germline CDR1 SGHTA, CDR2 FQGNSA. CDR3: CASSLGSGEYEKLFF. CDR3 nucleotides: TGTGCCAGCAGCTTAGGATCGGGGGAGTATGAAAAACTGTTTTTT.

This clonotype was counted ten times or more. The rearrangement uses TRBV10-3 and TRBJ1-2, with D hard to call. Germline-derived CDR1 and CDR2 are ENHRY and SYGVKD. This CDR3 region has 13 residues. Trimming pared 8 bases from V and 5 bases from J, leaving 15 bases between. This chain's CDR3 is CAIRTSEEYGYTF. DNA for the CDR3: TGTGCCATCCGCACTTCGGAGGAATATGGCTACACCTTC.

This clonotype was seen at least ten times. The chain carries TRBV19 and TRBJ1-5, with D perhaps matching TRBD1 (6 bases). V lost 3 bases to trimming and J lost 4 bases, with 10 bases between them. This CDR3 has 14 residues. Germline V gene data show CDR1 as LNHDA and CDR2 as SQIVND (reference sequence). The CDR3 nucleotides read TGTGCCAGTAGTATGGAGGGGGGAAATCAGCCCCAGCATTTT. It yields the protein CASSMEGGNQPQHF.

This clonotype was observed many times. V usage is TRBV7-6 and J usage is TRBJ1-4, with unresolved D. The CDR3 sequence is 14 residues long. Germline values: CDR1 SGHVS, CDR2 FNYEAQ. V lost 5 bases to trimming and J lost 13 bases, with 20 bases between them. The CDR3 DNA reads as TGTGCCAGCAGCCTCGAACCGAGCCGAGTCCCACTGTTTTTT. This gives the protein CASSLEPSRVPLFF.

This clonotype was observed at least ten times. The chain joins TRBV29-1 to TRBJ2-7, with D perhaps matching TRBD1 (6 bases). Trimming pared 3 bases from V and 3 bases from J, leaving 9 bases between. This CDR3 has 12 amino acids. Germline CDR1 SQVTM, CDR2 ANQGSEA. CDR3 in amino acids: CSVEARGYEQYF. The CDR3 DNA reads as TGCAGCGTTGAGGCCAGGGGCTACGAGCAGTACTTC.

This clonotype has more than one count but fewer than ten. The chain uses TRBV19 and TRBJ1-4; no definite D call. Per germline, CDR1 LNHDA and CDR2 SQIVND (reference sequence). CDR3 length equals 14 residues. V lost 7 bases and J lost 0, with 9 bases in between. The CDR3 spells CASMGSSTNEKLFF. Written as DNA, the CDR3 is TGTGCCAGTATGGGCAGCTCAACTAATGAAAAACTGTTTTTT.

There are a few counts of this clonotype. This chain connects TRBV5-1 to TRBJ1-2; 9 bases are a match to TRBD1. V lost 0 bases, J lost 2 bases, and 2 bases stayed unmatched. The CDR3 runs to 15 residues. From germline, CDR1 is SGHRS and CDR2 YFSETQ. The CDR3 sequence is CASSLGGQGNYGYTF. The CDR3 nucleotides are TGCGCCAGCAGCTTGGGGGGACAGGGAAACTATGGCTACACCTTC.

The chain is built from TRBV7-9 and TRBJ1-2; 9 bases align to TRBD1. This CDR3 comprises 22 residues. Germline V gives CDR1 SEHNR, CDR2 FQNEAQ (reference sequence). J lost 4 bases, V lost 7 bases, and 31 bases had no gene match. The CDR3 is CASNDVRRTGDRASPRRYGYTF. The CDR3 region has the DNA TGTGCCAGCAACGATGTGAGAAGAACCGGGGACAGGGCATCTCCGAGACGCTATGGCTACACCTTC.

The rearrangement links TRBV7-2 to TRBJ1-5, with D perhaps being TRBD1 or TRBD2 (5 bases each). The end of the DNA is better explained by TRBJ2-3, so the J call may be wrong. The CDR3 is 15 residues long. Germline-derived CDR1 and CDR2 are SGHTA and FQGNSA. CDR3 residues: CASSTVGTWGDTQYF. The CDR3 nucleotides read TGTGCCAGCAGCACAGTGGGGACCTGGGGAGATACGCAGTATTTT.

Only a few counts were recorded for this clonotype. The chain employs TRBV5-1 and TRBJ1-1, with D hard to call. CDR1 and CDR2 (germline): SGHRS, YFSETQ. The CDR3 is 15 residues long. The V and J ends lost 1 base and 2 bases respectively, with 12 bases between them. CDR3: CASSLIPGDNTEAFF. The CDR3, as DNA: TGCGCCAGCAGCTTGATTCCCGGGGATAACACTGAAGCTTTCTTT.

This clonotype was picked up a small number of times. The genes are TRBV6-2 or TRBV6-3 and TRBJ2-5; TRBD2 is a possible D gene (5 bases). The CDR3 totals 11 residues. Germline loops: CDR1 MNHEY, CDR2 SVGEGT. Trimming cost V 6 bases and J 5 bases, with 7 bases left between them. The CDR3 DNA reads TGTGCCAGCAGCAAGCGGGAGACCCAGTACTTC. It is translated as CASSKRETQYF.

This clonotype was recorded a few times. The rearrangement uses TRBV4-1 and TRBJ1-5, with D hard to call. Germline CDR1 MGHRA, CDR2 YSYEKL. V shed 2 bases and J shed 0 bases, with 8 bases lying between them. This CDR3 contains 15 residues. The CDR3 loop is CASSQSPYSNQPQHF. The CDR3 DNA sequence: TGCGCCAGCAGCCAAAGCCCATATAGCAATCAGCCCCAGCATTTT.

V is TRBV15 and J is TRBJ2-5, with TRBD2 matching 13 bases. The germline gives CDR1 LNHNV, CDR2 YYDKDF (reference sequence). Losses at the gene ends were 5 bases for V and 5 bases for J; bases not matched to a gene: 11. This CDR3 contains 17 residues. CDR3 nucleotide sequence: TGTGCCACCAGCCGCCTGGGACTAGCGGGAAGTGAGGAGACCCAGTACTTC. It yields the protein CATSRLGLAGSEETQYF.

This clonotype was seen many times. The chain links TRBV7-9 to TRBJ1-3, with 9 bases fitting TRBD1. CDR3 length: 16 residues. The germline V gene encodes CDR1 SEHNR and CDR2 FQNEAQ (reference sequence). The V gene end was trimmed by 7 bases and the J gene end by 5 bases; junction bases not matched to a gene: 12. The CDR3: CASTNPQGAKRNTIYF. The CDR3 DNA follows: TGTGCCAGCACCAATCCACAGGGGGCGAAGAGAAACACCATATATTTT.

Turning to this clonotype: A read error may be the cause here, since a much bigger clone is one base away. The rearrangement links TRBV19 to TRBJ2-2; 8 bases agree with TRBD2. The V gene end was trimmed by 4 bases and the J gene end by 0 bases; junction bases not matched to a gene: 1. Germline V gene lookup returns CDR1 LNHDA and CDR2 SQIVND (reference sequence). CDR3 size: 15 residues. The CDR3 coding sequence is TGTGCCAGTAGTACGGGACTAGCGAACACCGGGGAGCTGTTTTTT. It yields the protein CASSTGLANTGELFF.

This clonotype was counted only a few times. The rearrangement uses TRBV6-1 and TRBJ1-1, with 9 positions matching TRBD1. Per germline, CDR1 MNHNS and CDR2 SASEGT. V lost 7 bases and J lost 1; bases outside the gene matches: 10. This CDR3 contains 16 residues. CDR3 region: CASKKPGQGRNTEAFF. The CDR3 DNA follows: TGTGCCAGCAAGAAACCGGGACAGGGAAGGAACACTGAAGCTTTCTTT.

The genes are TRBV7-2 and TRBJ1-2, with a tentative D call TRBD1 (6 bases). The CDR3 consists of 16 residues. The germline CDR1 and CDR2 sequences are SGHTA and FQGNSA. V gave up 2 bases and J gave up 2 bases, with 15 bases separating them. The CDR3 DNA sequence: TGTGCCAGCAGCTTAAGTTCGAGGGGGGGAAACTATGGCTACACCTTC. This codes for CASSLSSRGGNYGYTF.

This clonotype was detected only a few times. V and J are TRBV6-5 and TRBJ2-7, with D uncertain. The CDR3 has 16 residues. Looked up from germline, CDR1 is MNHEY and CDR2 is SVGAGI. Trimming left V 5 bases short and J 2 bases short, with 19 bases between. The DNA of the CDR3 is TGTGCCAGCAGTCTACGACCGACACGTCCGACCTACGAGCAGTACTTC. Its protein product is CASSLRPTRPTYEQYF.

Notes on this clonotype: A much larger clone sits a single nucleotide away, making a read error possible. V is TRBV9 and J is TRBJ1-1, with 8 bases lining up with TRBD1. Looked up from germline, CDR1 is SGDLS and CDR2 is YYNGEE. This CDR3 has 17 residues. The CDR3 coding sequence is TGTGCCAACAGCGTAGGGTCGGCAGGGGGCCAGGACACTGAAGCTTTCTTT. This encodes CANSVGSAGGQDTEAFF.